Reported below is one T cell receptor beta chain. Its antigen is currently unknown. This CDR3 comprises 14 residues. After removal of 3 bases from V and 7 bases from J, the junction contained 3 bases not matched to a gene. Germline V gene lookup returns CDR1 SEHNR and CDR2 FQNEAQ (reference sequence). PCR amplification relied on 60 Vbeta primers (plus 13 Jbeta primers). This table comes from immunoSEQ multiplex PCR, and its TCRdb copy is limited to in-frame clones, with some not included. The data show over 70,000 clones, roughly 72% seen once. These data belong to a study of cytomegalovirus exposure and HLA in healthy donors. Study-level findings and limits: Later analysis found that TCR beta chains associated with HLA were more clonally expanded than other, equally common chains. An analysis done earlier found most TCR beta V segments productive about 87% or about 30% of the time.

This sequence joins TRBV7-9 and TRBJ2-1, with TRBD1 matching 10 bases. This clonotype was obtained from a man between 25 and 39 years old in good health and CMV-seropositive. The specimen sequenced was PBMCs. The CDR3 region is CASSFGTGANEQFF. The CDR3, as DNA: TGTGCCAGCAGCTTTGGGACAGGGGCGAATGAGCAGTTCTTC.